This T cell receptor (beta chain) was recorded in a study of blood T cell repertoires in COVID-19. TCRdb's table, derived via immunoSEQ multiplex PCR, lists solely in-frame clones and lacks some. Of approximately 220,000 clones listed, 90% were seen once; the top ten hold roughly 1.2%. Trimming left V 0 bases short and J 5 bases short, with 22 bases between. Germline V CDR1 and CDR2: LGHDT, YNNKEL (reference sequence). The CDR3 loop spans 18 amino acids. The sequenced material came from PBMCs or T cells enriched from blood (not recorded which). This chain uses TRBV3-1 (or the pseudogene TRBV3-2) with TRBJ2-5; D is possibly TRBD1 (6 bases). The TCR comes from a man between 25 and 39 years old who had recovered from COVID-19. Here the CDR3 DNA reads TGTGCCAGCAGCCAAGAAGGCAGGGGAAACCACAATTGGGAGACCCAGTACTTC. As protein: CASSQEGRGNHNWETQYF.